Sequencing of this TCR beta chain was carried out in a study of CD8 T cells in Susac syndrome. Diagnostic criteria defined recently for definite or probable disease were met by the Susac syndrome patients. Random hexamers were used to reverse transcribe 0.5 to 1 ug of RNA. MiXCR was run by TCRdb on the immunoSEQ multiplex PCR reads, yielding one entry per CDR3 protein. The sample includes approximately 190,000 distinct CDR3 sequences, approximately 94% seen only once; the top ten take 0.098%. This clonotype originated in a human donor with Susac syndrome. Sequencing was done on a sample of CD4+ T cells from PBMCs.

The CDR3 nucleotides read TGTGCCAGCAGCCCAGCCTCGGCGGGGGGGCGAGGTGAGCAGTTCTTC. Encoded protein: CASSPASAGGRGEQFF. The chain links TRBV7-9 to TRBJ2-1; 9 nucleotides agree with TRBD2. V shed 5 bases, J shed 9 bases, and the junction held 14 bases outside the gene matches. Germline loops: CDR1 SEHNR, CDR2 FQNEAQ (reference sequence). The CDR3 sequence is 16 residues long.